This T cell receptor (beta chain) emerged from a study of cytomegalovirus exposure and HLA in healthy donors. Across the study: From 170 million or so T cells, an earlier analysis saw roughly 100 million unique TCR beta sequences.

The primer mix had 60 Vbeta and 13 Jbeta primers. Sequenced by immunoSEQ multiplex PCR; TCRdb stores in-frame clones only, minus some. The sample contains under 20,000 clones, less than 85% of which appear only once. V shed 2 bases, J shed 0 bases, and the junction held 2 bases outside the gene matches. Germline values: CDR1 MNHNS, CDR2 SASEGT. CDR3 length equals 15 residues. Sequences were obtained from PBMCs. The sequence was obtained from a human donor in good health. The chain links TRBV6-1 to TRBJ1-2, with 8 bases matching TRBD1. This CDR3 reads CASSEWTGSNYGYTF. The CDR3, as DNA: TGTGCCAGCAGTGAATGGACAGGGTCTAACTATGGCTACACCTTC.